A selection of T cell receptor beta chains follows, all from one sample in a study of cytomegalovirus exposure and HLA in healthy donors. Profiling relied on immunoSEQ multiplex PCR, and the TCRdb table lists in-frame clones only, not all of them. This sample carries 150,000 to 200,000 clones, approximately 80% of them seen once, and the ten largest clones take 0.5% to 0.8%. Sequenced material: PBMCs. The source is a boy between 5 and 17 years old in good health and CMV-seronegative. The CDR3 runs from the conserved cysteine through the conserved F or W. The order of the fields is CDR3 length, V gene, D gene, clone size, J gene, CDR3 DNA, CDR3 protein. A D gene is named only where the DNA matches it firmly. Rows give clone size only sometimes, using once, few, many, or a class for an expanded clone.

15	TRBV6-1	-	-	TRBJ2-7	TGTGCCAGCAGTGAAGCCTGGCAGGGAACCTACGAGCAGTACTTC	CASSEAWQGTYEQYF
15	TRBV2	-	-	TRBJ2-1	TGTGCCAGCAGTGATGTCGGGGACTCCTACAATGAGCAGTTCTTC	CASSDVGDSYNEQFF
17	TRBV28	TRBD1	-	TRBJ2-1	TGTGCCAGCAGCCAATACAGGGGGAGATCCTCCTACAATGAGCAGTTCTTC	CASSQYRGRSSYNEQFF
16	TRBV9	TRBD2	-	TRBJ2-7	TGTGCCAGCAGCGTAGAAGGGCTAGCGGGAGGCAGCGAGCAGTACTTC	CASSVEGLAGGSEQYF
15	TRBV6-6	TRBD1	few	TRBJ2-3	TGTGCCAGCAGGGCCATAGGACAGGGGACAGATACGCAGTATTTT	CASRAIGQGTDTQYF
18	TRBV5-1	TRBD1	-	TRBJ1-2	TGCGCCAGCAGCTTTCGGAGTGGGACAGCGACTAGGGACTATGGCTACACCTTC	CASSFRSGTATRDYGYTF
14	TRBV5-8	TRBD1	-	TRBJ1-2	TGTGCCAGCAGCTTGGGCCGGGACAGCTATGGCTACACCTTC	CASSLGRDSYGYTF
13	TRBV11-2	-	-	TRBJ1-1	TGTGCCAGCAGCCCAAGCAGGCAGGGGGAAGCTTTCTTT	CASSPSRQGEAFF
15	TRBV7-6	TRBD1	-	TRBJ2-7	TGTGCCAGCAGCTTAGAGACAGGGGGCCCCTACGAGCAGTACTTC	CASSLETGGPYEQYF
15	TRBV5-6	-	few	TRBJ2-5	TGTGCCAGCAGTCCTACAGGGACGCTTCAAGAGACCCAGTACTTC	CASSPTGTLQETQYF
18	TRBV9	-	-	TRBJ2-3	TGTGCCAGCAGCGTAGTTCCGACAGGAGACCCTAGCACAGATACGCAGTATTTT	CASSVVPTGDPSTDTQYF
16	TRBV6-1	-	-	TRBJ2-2	TGTGCCAGCAGTGAACGGGGCGGGGTAGGCACCGGGGAGCTGTTTTTT	CASSERGGVGTGELFF
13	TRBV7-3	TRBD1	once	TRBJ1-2	TGTGCCAGCAGCCTGGGACAGGGTGGAGGCTACACCTTC	CASSLGQGGGYTF
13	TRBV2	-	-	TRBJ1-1	TGTGCCAGCAGACCCGGGGAAAACACTGAAGCTTTCTTT	CASRPGENTEAFF
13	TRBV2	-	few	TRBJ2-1	TGTGCCAGCACTCGGGAGTCCTACAATGAGCAGTTCTTC	CASTRESYNEQFF
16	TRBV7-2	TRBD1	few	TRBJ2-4	TGTGCCAGCAGCTTCCGGGCAGGGGGCACCAAAAACATTCAGTACTTC	CASSFRAGGTKNIQYF
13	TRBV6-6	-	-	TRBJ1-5	TGTGCCAGCAGTTACTCTCCCACGGGGCCCCAGCATTTT	CASSYSPTGPQHF
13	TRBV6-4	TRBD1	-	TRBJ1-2	TGTGCCAGCAGTGCGGACAGGGGGGCTGGCTACACCTTC	CASSADRGAGYTF
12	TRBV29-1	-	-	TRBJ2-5	TGCAGCGTTGAAGAGGAATCGGGGACCCAGTACTTC	CSVEEESGTQYF
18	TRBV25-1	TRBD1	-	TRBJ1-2	TGTGCCAGCAGTGCCCCCGGGACAGGGGGAAATCTTAACTATGGCTACACCTTC	CASSAPGTGGNLNYGYTF
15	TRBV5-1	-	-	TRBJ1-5	TGCGCCAGCAGCTTGGATGGGGGGAGCAATCAGCCCCAGCATTTT	CASSLDGGSNQPQHF
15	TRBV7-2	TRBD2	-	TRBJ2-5	TGTGCCAGCAGGGTAGTCGGACTAGCGGGAGGTGACCAGTACTTC	CASRVVGLAGGDQYF
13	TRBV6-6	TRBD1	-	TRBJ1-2	TGTGCCAGCAGCCCAGGGGGCGTCTATGGCTACACCTTC	CASSPGGVYGYTF
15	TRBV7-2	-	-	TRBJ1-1	TGTGCCAGCAGCTGGGGGGGCGACAGCTTCTCTGAAGCTTTCTTT	CASSWGGDSFSEAFF
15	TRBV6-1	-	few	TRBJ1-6	TGTGCCAGCACTACTCCGGGACTGGATAATTCACCCCTCCACTTT	CASTTPGLDNSPLHF
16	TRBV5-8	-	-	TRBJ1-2	TGTGCCAGCAGCGCGGGCCTCCCGGGAACTAACTATGGCTACACCTTC	CASSAGLPGTNYGYTF
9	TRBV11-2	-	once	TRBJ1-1	TGTGCCAGCAGCCTTCAGGCTTTCTTT	CASSLQAFF
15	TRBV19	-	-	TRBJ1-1	TGTGCCAGTAGTCTCGGGGGGCTGGGTGGAACTGAAGCTTTCTTT	CASSLGGLGGTEAFF
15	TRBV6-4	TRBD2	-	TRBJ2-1	TGTGCCAGCAGTGACTCTGGCGGGAGTAACAATGAGCAGTTCTTC	CASSDSGGSNNEQFF
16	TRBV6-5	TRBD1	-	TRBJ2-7	TGTGCCAGCAGTTACTTTGGGACAGGGGGATATTACGAGCAGTACTTC	CASSYFGTGGYYEQYF
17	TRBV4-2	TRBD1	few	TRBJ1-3	TGTGCCAGCAGCCAAGACACGGACAGGGGCTCTGGAAACACCATATATTTT	CASSQDTDRGSGNTIYF
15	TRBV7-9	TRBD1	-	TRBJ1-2	TGTGCCAGCAGCTCCCGGGGACAGGTTCTCTATGGCTACACCTTC	CASSSRGQVLYGYTF
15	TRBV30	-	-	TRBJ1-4	TGTGCCTGGAGTGTACTAGGACTCGAAGAAGGAAAACTGTTTTTT	CAWSVLGLEEGKLFF
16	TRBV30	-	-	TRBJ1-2	TGTGCCTGGAGTGTAACGCGGAGCGGTTCGGCCTATGGCTACACCTTC	CAWSVTRSGSAYGYTF
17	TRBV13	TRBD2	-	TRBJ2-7	TGTGCCAGCAGCGCCCCCGGGTCTAGCGGCCTCACCTACGAGCAGTACTTC	CASSAPGSSGLTYEQYF
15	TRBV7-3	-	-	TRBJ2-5	TGTGCCAGCAGTTTGGGCGGGGGCGGGAGAGAGACCCAGTACTTC	CASSLGGGGRETQYF
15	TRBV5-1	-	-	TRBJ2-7	TGCGCCAGCAGCACCTGGAACAGGGGAGGCGACGAGCAGTACTTC	CASSTWNRGGDEQYF
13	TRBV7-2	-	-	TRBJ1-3	TGTGCCAGCAGCGATCGAGGGGGGGTAACCATATATTTT	CASSDRGGVTIYF
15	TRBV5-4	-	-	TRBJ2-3	TGTGCCAGCAGCTTAAGCGGGTTTAGCACAGATACGCAGTATTTT	CASSLSGFSTDTQYF
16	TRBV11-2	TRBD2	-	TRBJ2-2	TGTGCCAGCAGCTCGACTAGCGGGGAAAATACCGGGGAGCTGTTTTTT	CASSSTSGENTGELFF
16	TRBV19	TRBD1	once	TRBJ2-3	TGTGCCAGTAGGAACAGGGGTAGGACCGCTGAAGATACGCAGTATTTT	CASRNRGRTAEDTQYF
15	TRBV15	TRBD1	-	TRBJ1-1	TGTGCCACCAGCAATATACAGGGGGCCCTACCTGAAGCTTTCTTT	CATSNIQGALPEAFF
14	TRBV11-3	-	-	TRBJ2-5	TGTGCCAGCAGCCTATCCTGGAGCAAAGAGACCCAGTACTTC	CASSLSWSKETQYF
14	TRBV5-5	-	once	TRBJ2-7	TGTGCCAGCACGCTTGGACATTTAGCCTACGAGCAGTACTTC	CASTLGHLAYEQYF
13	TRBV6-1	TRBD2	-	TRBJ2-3	TGTGCCAGTAGCGGGGAGCCCCGTAATACGCAGTATTTT	CASSGEPRNTQYF
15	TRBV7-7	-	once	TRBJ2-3	TGTGCTAGCAGCTTAGATACAGGGCCCGGGGATACGCAGTATTTT	CASSLDTGPGDTQYF